These T cell receptor beta chains were read from a single sample in a study of blood T cells in healthy people across ages. TCRdb independently ran MiXCR on the 5' RACE reads; one entry per CDR3 protein. The sample lists 1.8 million or so distinct CDR3 sequences, more than 35% seen once, with roughly 23% in the top ten. Material: blood. These receptors were collected from a human donor in good health. Both conserved end residues are part of each CDR3. D genes are given only for firm matches. Not every row has a clone size; where given, it reads once, few, many or a size class.

size: -
J: TRBJ2-3
V: TRBV20-1
D: -
DNA: TGCAGTGCCAGTAGAACAGGGAGGCTGGAAGATACGCAGTATTTT
CDR3: CSASRTGRLEDTQYF

size: -
J: TRBJ2-7
V: TRBV29-1
D: TRBD1
DNA: TGCAGCGTTGAAGATCCTCGACAGGGCGTAAAAGGTGGCGAGCAGTACTTC
CDR3: CSVEDPRQGVKGGEQYF

size: -
J: TRBJ1-1
V: TRBV7-3
D: -
DNA: TGTGCCAGCAGCACTGGGGGGGAATCCACTGAAGCTTTCTTT
CDR3: CASSTGGESTEAFF

size: few
J: TRBJ2-1
V: TRBV6-2/TRBV6-3
D: TRBD2
DNA: TGTGCCAGCAGTGGGCATGGACTAGCGGGGGGAGGGAATGAGCAGTTCTTC
CDR3: CASSGHGLAGGGNEQFF

size: -
J: TRBJ2-3
V: TRBV20-1
D: -
DNA: TGCAGTGCTAGATCTTTTGGGCAGTATTTT
CDR3: CSARSFGQYF

size: -
J: TRBJ2-7
V: TRBV4-2
D: -
DNA: TGTGCCAGCAGCCAAATTCCTTATTTAGAGCAGTACTTC
CDR3: CASSQIPYLEQYF

size: -
J: TRBJ2-3
V: TRBV5-1
D: TRBD2
DNA: TGCGCCAGCAAGCAGCGGGGACGCACAGATACGCAGTATTTT
CDR3: CASKQRGRTDTQYF

size: few
J: TRBJ1-4
V: TRBV7-2
D: TRBD1
DNA: TGTGCCAGCAGCTCAGCTACACAGGGGGCGGGTGAAAAACTGTTTTTT
CDR3: CASSSATQGAGEKLFF

size: -
J: TRBJ2-7
V: TRBV10-3
D: -
DNA: TGTGCCATCATGCCAGCGGCCCGCTACGAGCAGTACTTC
CDR3: CAIMPAARYEQYF

size: -
J: TRBJ2-7
V: TRBV7-7
D: -
DNA: TGTGCCAGCAGCGGGGGAGTCGGGTCCTACGAGCAGTACTTC
CDR3: CASSGGVGSYEQYF

size: few
J: TRBJ2-5
V: TRBV6-2/TRBV6-3
D: -
DNA: TGTGCCAGCAGTTACTATCACGACGGGACATTCGGAAGAGAGACCCAGTACTTC
CDR3: CASSYYHDGTFGRETQYF

size: many
J: TRBJ1-5
V: TRBV2
D: -
DNA: TGTGCCAGCAGTGAACCCAATCAGCCCCAGCATTTT
CDR3: CASSEPNQPQHF

size: -
J: TRBJ2-1
V: TRBV10-3
D: TRBD2
DNA: TGTGCCATCAGTGAAACATCTAGCGGCTCTAACAATGAGCAGTTCTTC
CDR3: CAISETSSGSNNEQFF

size: -
J: TRBJ2-5
V: TRBV5-5
D: TRBD2
DNA: TGTGCCAGCAGCCGTCGACTAGCGGGGATTTTCGACCAAGAGACCCAGTACTTC
CDR3: CASSRRLAGIFDQETQYF

size: -
J: TRBJ1-2
V: TRBV7-2
D: -
DNA: TGTGCCAGCAGCTATGGGAGCGAGGCGTGGGACTATGGCTACACCTTC
CDR3: CASSYGSEAWDYGYTF

size: few
J: TRBJ2-3
V: TRBV7-2
D: -
DNA: TGTGCCAGCAGCTTAGATATGTCCAGCACTCCAGATACGCAGTATTTT
CDR3: CASSLDMSSTPDTQYF

size: -
J: TRBJ2-5
V: TRBV11-1
D: -
DNA: TGTGCCAGCAGCTTAATGGCAGCCGAAGAGACCCTGTACTTC
CDR3: CASSLMAAEETLYF

size: -
J: TRBJ2-1
V: TRBV4-3
D: TRBD2
DNA: TGCGCCAGCAGCCATACTAGCGGGCCTGTATATGAGCAGTTCTTC
CDR3: CASSHTSGPVYEQFF

size: -
J: TRBJ2-4
V: TRBV20-1
D: -
DNA: TGCAGTGCTAGGCTACGGGGGTACTCCTACAATGAGCAGTACTTC
CDR3: CSARLRGYSYNEQYF

size: -
J: TRBJ1-1
V: TRBV7-9
D: TRBD1
DNA: TGTGCCAGCAGGCGGGACAGCTACACTGAAGCTTTCTTT
CDR3: CASRRDSYTEAFF

size: -
J: TRBJ2-1
V: TRBV11-2
D: TRBD2
DNA: TGTGCCAGCAGCTCTTCGACTAGCGGTAATGAGCAGTTCTTC
CDR3: CASSSSTSGNEQFF

size: few
J: TRBJ2-3
V: TRBV7-2
D: -
DNA: TGTGCCAGCAGCTCTCGGACAACTAGCACAGATACGCAGTATTTT
CDR3: CASSSRTTSTDTQYF

size: -
J: TRBJ1-1
V: TRBV29-1
D: -
DNA: TGCAGCGGTGATGAAGGGGACACTGAAGCTTTCTTT
CDR3: CSGDEGDTEAFF

size: many
J: TRBJ2-5
V: TRBV7-2
D: -
DNA: TGTGCCAGCAGTCCCGGCGGGACCCAGTACTTC
CDR3: CASSPGGTQYF

size: few
J: TRBJ1-4
V: TRBV30
D: -
DNA: TGTGCCTGGAGCCGCAGCCGTTATAATGAAAAACTGTTTTTT
CDR3: CAWSRSRYNEKLFF

size: -
J: TRBJ2-5
V: TRBV5-1
D: TRBD2
DNA: TGCGCCAGCAGCCCGGGACTAGCGGGGGGCTCCTTCCAAGAGACCCAGTACTTC
CDR3: CASSPGLAGGSFQETQYF

size: many
J: TRBJ2-3
V: TRBV6-4
D: TRBD2
DNA: TGTGCCAGCAGTGGGACTAGCGCTAGCACAGATACGCAGTATTTT
CDR3: CASSGTSASTDTQYF